This T cell receptor beta chain came from a study of blood T cell repertoires in COVID-19. This clone was observed a single time. V dropped 3 bases and J dropped 6 bases, with 6 bases sitting between them. The length of the CDR3 is 11 residues. Germline values: CDR1 SGDLS, CDR2 YYNGEE. Original processing methods: Reference gene primer amplification gave estimated nucleated cell counts. Data came from immunoSEQ multiplex PCR; TCRdb stores just in-frame clones and leaves some out. D and trimming come from the DNA, and the V and J calls and clone size come from that table. The data hold 110,000 to 150,000 clones, with about 86% observed a single time.

V gene TRBV9 combines with J gene TRBJ1-2; no firm D call. Sequencing input: PBMCs or T cells enriched from blood (not recorded which). The TCR comes from a man aged 50 to 60 who had recovered from COVID-19. The CDR3 coding sequence is TGTGCCAGCAGCGACAGAGATGGCTACACCTTC. Translating it yields CASSDRDGYTF.